Presented here are 25 T cell receptor beta chains from one specimen sequenced in a study of T-cell reconstitution after alpha-beta-depleted transplantation in children listed by TCRdb under 2016. The treatment or condition label of this sample denotes: allogeneic hematopoietic cell transplantation with graft depleted of TCRalphabeta T cells and CD19 B cells. Library preparation employed PCR. The run used an Illumina HiSeq 2500. TCR libraries were prepared with molecular barcoding, using unique molecular identifiers to normalize TCRbeta repertoire quantification. TCRdb reprocessing: public reads trimmed at Q25 with fastp, clones called with MiXCR, in-frame beta chains kept. Under each unique CDR3 protein, matching rows form one entry showing the most common genes and DNA. In all, the sample holds around 500,000 distinct CDR3 sequences, and more than 20% of those were seen once. Of the sample, roughly an eighth is held by the ten largest clones.

This specimen was PBMCs, mostly from graft donor cells, taken 360 days after TCRalphabeta/CD19-depleted stem cell transplant. All receptors come from a boy younger than two who had a stem cell transplant for acute myeloid leukemia, so the T cells may come from the graft donor.

The chain couples TRBV7-6 to TRBJ2-1; D remains unclear. Germline values: CDR1 SGHVS, CDR2 FNYEAQ. Trimming took off 1 base at V and 8 bases at J, with 6 bases between the two ends. This CDR3 comprises 12 residues. The CDR3 reads CASSLDQYEQFF. The CDR3 DNA is TGTGCCAGCAGCTTAGATCAATATGAGCAGTTCTTC.

The CDR3 DNA follows: TGCAGTGCCAACGGCCAGGGACCCCAAGAGACCCAGTACTTC. This sequence encodes CSANGQGPQETQYF. The V gene is TRBV20-1, the J gene TRBJ2-5; D may be TRBD1 or TRBD2 (5 bases each). This CDR3 has 14 residues. Per the germline V gene, CDR1 is DFQATT and CDR2 is SNEGSKA (reference sequence). The V gene lost 6 bases and the J gene lost 1 base, with 15 bases spanning the gap.

With regard to this clonotype: A much more abundant neighbour one base away suggests this may be a read error. CDR3 sequence reads: CASSSPQGPTGEQYF. The CDR3 bases are TGTGCCAGCAGTTCCCCACAGGGCCCAACTGGCGAGCAGTACTTC. The chain uses TRBV12-3 or TRBV12-4 and TRBJ2-7, with a weak D call TRBD1 (6 bases). The CDR3 is 15 residues long. With 4 bases removed from V and 6 bases from J, the gap between germline ends came to 19 bases.

The chain combines TRBV27 with TRBJ1-1; the D is unclear. Germline V gives CDR1 MNHEY, CDR2 SMNVEV (reference sequence). This CDR3 is 16 amino acids long. The V gene lost 5 bases and the J gene lost 1 base, with 17 bases spanning the gap. The CDR3 DNA reads TGTGCCAGCAGTATAAGGAGGGCTAGGGAGAACACTGAAGCTTTCTTT. This encodes CASSIRRARENTEAFF.

There are many counts of this clonotype. The chain is built from TRBV7-9 and TRBJ2-4, with D perhaps TRBD2 (5 bases). V was trimmed by 5 bases and J by 2 bases, leaving 16 bases between them. This CDR3 comprises 16 residues. Germline values: CDR1 SEHNR, CDR2 FQNEAQ (reference sequence). The CDR3 spells CASSPSGSGSKNIQYF. CDR3 in DNA: TGTGCCAGCAGCCCCTCGGGGAGCGGATCCAAAAACATTCAGTACTTC.

This clonotype was counted many times. The chain recombines TRBV20-1 with TRBJ1-4, with D perhaps matching TRBD1 (5 bases). CDR1 and CDR2 (germline): DFQATT, SNEGSKA (reference sequence). CDR3 size: 14 residues. Trimming took off 3 bases at V and 5 bases at J, with 13 bases between the two ends. The chain's CDR3 is CSASVAGPNEKLFF. The CDR3 DNA follows: TGCAGTGCTAGTGTGGCAGGGCCGAATGAAAAACTGTTTTTT.

This clonotype was counted only a few times. CDR3: CASSVGAREQETQYF. DNA for the CDR3: TGTGCCAGCAGCGTAGGGGCACGGGAACAAGAGACCCAGTACTTC. The V gene is TRBV9, the J gene TRBJ2-5, with D possibly being TRBD2 (5 bases). V gave up 0 bases and J gave up 2 bases, with 11 bases separating them. The V gene's germline CDR1 is SGDLS and CDR2 YYNGEE. CDR3 length: 15 amino acids.

The chain has TRBV4-1 and TRBJ1-1; D gene unclear. Germline CDR1 is MGHRA and CDR2 is YSYEKL. The V end lost 0 bases, the J end lost 8 bases, and 13 bases lay between the germline ends. CDR3 size: 14 residues. The CDR3 loop reads CASSQDSRLDEAFF. The CDR3, as DNA: TGCGCCAGCAGCCAAGACAGCCGCCTCGACGAAGCTTTCTTT.

In its sample, this clonotype was seen a few times. The rearrangement links TRBV7-8 to TRBJ2-5, with a weak D call TRBD2 (7 bases). The CDR3 has 17 residues. Germline CDR1 and CDR2: SGHVS and FQNEAQ. Trimming pared 5 bases from V and 5 bases from J, leaving 24 bases between. CDR3: CASSLGLGGTEGETQYF. CDR3 in DNA: TGTGCCAGCAGCCTAGGACTAGGGGGGACCGAGGGGGAGACCCAGTACTTC.

This clonotype was counted ten times or more. This chain joins TRBV2 and TRBJ2-3; D gene ambiguous. The CDR3 covers 13 residues. V lost 9 bases, J lost 5 bases, and 15 bases lay in between. Germline V gene data show CDR1 as SNHLY and CDR2 as FYNNEI. The CDR3 DNA is TGTGCCAGTAATAACGAAAGGGTAGATACGCAGTATTTT. Its protein product is CASNNERVDTQYF.

There are many counts of this clonotype. CDR3 region: CASSTRGPDYNEQFF. CDR3 DNA: TGTGCCAGCAGCACGCGGGGGCCCGACTACAATGAGCAGTTCTTC. The chain carries TRBV9 and TRBJ2-1, with a weak D call TRBD2 (7 bases). The V gene's germline CDR1 is SGDLS and CDR2 YYNGEE. This CDR3 region has 15 residues. V lost 4 bases, J lost 3 bases, and 14 bases lay in between.

In its sample, this clonotype was seen many times. The rearrangement joins TRBV29-1 to TRBJ2-1; a weak D match, TRBD1 (5 bases). The germline V gene has CDR1 SQVTM and CDR2 ANQGSEA. The CDR3 has 14 residues. This CDR3 is CSTSLAGPYNEQFF. In nucleotides, the CDR3 is TGCAGTACATCTTTAGCAGGGCCCTACAATGAGCAGTTCTTC.

Only a few counts were recorded for this clonotype. The chain joins TRBV12-3 or TRBV12-4 to TRBJ1-3; D is unclear. This CDR3 spans 14 amino acids. V gave up 5 bases and J gave up 0 bases, with 8 bases separating them. The CDR3 nucleotides are TGTGCCAGCAGTGAAGGGAACTCTGGAAACACCATATATTTT. Translation gives CASSEGNSGNTIYF.

This clonotype was observed at least ten times. The chain is built from TRBV30 and TRBJ2-7; D unclear. Trimming left V 2 bases short and J 2 bases short, with 1 base between. The CDR3 extends over 10 amino acids. The germline V gene encodes CDR1 GTSNPN and CDR2 SVGIG (reference sequence). This CDR3 is CAWSPYEQYF. CDR3 coding DNA: TGTGCCTGGAGTCCCTACGAGCAGTACTTC.

This clonotype was recorded at least ten times. J is TRBJ2-1 and V is TRBV11-2; 9 bases agree with TRBD1. Trimming cost V 5 bases and J 9 bases; bases outside gene matches: 14. The CDR3 totals 16 residues. Germline-derived CDR1 and CDR2 are SGHAT and FQNNGV. The CDR3 DNA sequence: TGTGCCAGCAGCGCCCAATCGACAGGGGGGAAAGGTGAGCAGTTCTTC. Amino acids: CASSAQSTGGKGEQFF.

This clonotype was detected ten times or more. This chain joins TRBV21-1 and TRBJ2-7; TRBD1 is the table's D call and was not checked against the DNA. TRBV21-1 is noted as a pseudogene. The CDR3 totals 18 residues. The CDR3 region is CASSKRQFPRQGDYEQYV. CDR3 coding DNA: TGTGCCAGCAGCAAACGCCAATTTCCCCGACAGGGGGACTACGAGCAGTACGTC.

J is TRBJ1-1 and V is TRBV12-3 or TRBV12-4; D unresolved. Trimming pared 7 bases from V and 7 bases from J, leaving 7 bases between. The CDR3 extends over 10 amino acids. The CDR3 DNA sequence: TGTGCCAGCATTTCGGGTGAAGCTTTCTTT. Protein: CASISGEAFF.

This clonotype was observed at least ten times. CDR3 sequence (DNA): TGTGCCAGCAGCGTCCAGGTGGGCGGCAATCAGCCCCAGCATTTT. It specifies CASSVQVGGNQPQHF. The chain is built from TRBV7-2 and TRBJ1-5, with D uncertain. Germline CDR1 SGHTA, CDR2 FQGNSA. The CDR3 totals 15 residues. The V end was cut by 5 bases, the J end by 2 bases, with 13 bases between.

In its sample, this clonotype was seen a few times. The rearrangement links TRBV3-1 to TRBJ2-2; D is uncertain. Germline CDR1 and CDR2: LGHDT and YNNKEL (reference sequence). The CDR3 sequence is 14 residues long. Trimming took off 7 bases at V and 2 bases at J, with 11 bases between the two ends. The CDR3 DNA sequence: TGTGCCAGCACAGGCAAGGGAAACACCGGGGAGCTGTTTTTT. Translation gives CASTGKGNTGELFF. Using reference TRBV3-1 and TRBJ2-2 for the parts outside the CDR3, the full variable domain is DTAVSQTPKYLVTQMGNDKSIKCEQNLGHDTMYWYKQDSKKFLKIMFSYNNKELIINETVPNRFSPKSPDKAHLNLHINSLELGDSAVYFCASTGKGNTGELFFGEGSRLTVL.

This clonotype was picked up many times. CDR3 region: CASSMETGGSYEQYV. CDR3 DNA sequence: TGTGCCAGCAGCATGGAGACAGGGGGGTCCTACGAGCAGTACGTC. J is TRBJ2-7 and V is TRBV21-1; the DNA was not used to check the table's D call, TRBD1. TRBV21-1 has pseudogene status. The CDR3 is made up of 15 amino acids.

This clonotype was counted at least ten times. The chain couples TRBV5-1 to TRBJ1-2; 7 nucleotides match TRBD1. CDR1 and CDR2 from the germline V gene are SGHRS and YFSETQ. The V gene end was trimmed by 5 bases and the J gene end by 0 bases; junction bases not matched to a gene: 10. This CDR3 has 16 residues. CDR3: CASRDRDRATNYGYTF. The CDR3 bases are TGCGCCAGCAGAGACCGGGACAGAGCAACTAACTATGGCTACACCTTC.

This clonotype was seen a few times. Written as DNA, the CDR3 is TGCAGTGCTCACACCGGGACAGAGAAAAACATTCAGTACTTC. It codes for CSAHTGTEKNIQYF. The rearrangement joins TRBV20-1 to TRBJ2-4; 7 bases are shared with TRBD1. The J segment lost 4 bases and the V segment lost 5 bases, leaving 8 bases of the junction unmatched. CDR1 is DFQATT and CDR2 is SNEGSKA in the germline V gene (reference sequence). This CDR3 is built from 14 residues.

The J gene is TRBJ1-5, the V gene TRBV20-1; 9 bases line up with TRBD1. This CDR3 has 14 amino acids. Trimming removed 0 bases from V and 8 bases from J; junction bases left unmatched: 5. Germline V lookup: CDR1 DFQATT, CDR2 SNEGSKA (reference sequence). In DNA form, the CDR3 reads TGCAGTGCTAGAGATGGCGGACAGGGGAAGCCCCAGCATTTT. As protein: CSARDGGQGKPQHF.

This clonotype was counted between two and nine times. The chain has TRBV6-5 and TRBJ2-1; TRBD1 aligns across 10 bases. Germline CDR1 reads MNHEY; CDR2 reads SVGAGI. This CDR3 is built from 15 residues. After removal of 2 bases from V and 7 bases from J, the junction contained 5 bases not matched to a gene. CDR3 residues: CASSYLGQGGNEQFF. As DNA, the CDR3 is TGTGCCAGCAGTTACCTCGGACAGGGGGGGAATGAGCAGTTCTTC.

This clonotype turned up a few times. The rearrangement links TRBV13 to TRBJ2-2; D ambiguous. The germline gives CDR1 PRHDT, CDR2 FYEKMQ (reference sequence). Trimming left V 4 bases short and J 3 bases short, with 9 bases between. This CDR3 is built from 14 residues. CDR3 residues: CASSSGPYTGELFF. The CDR3 nucleotides read TGTGCCAGCAGCTCCGGGCCCTACACCGGGGAGCTGTTTTTT. Complete variable domain (other parts from reference TRBV13 and TRBJ2-2): AAGVIQSPRHLIKEKRETATLKCYPIPRHDTVYWYQQGPGQDPQFLISFYEKMQSDKGSIPDRFSAQQFSDYHSELNMSSLELGDSALYFCASSSGPYTGELFFGEGSRLTVL.